One sample yielded the 7 T cell receptor beta chains listed below, sequenced in a study of CD8+ T cells in alopecia areata. The treatment here: oral pan-JAK inhibitor, 5-10 mg twice daily. The sequencing template was cDNA reverse transcribed from extracted RNA. Only in-frame clones appear in the TCRdb table, and some are missing; sequencing was by immunoSEQ multiplex PCR. The sample lists approximately 160,000 clones; 50% to 65% were seen once. Sequences were derived from CD4+ T cells sorted from blood, sampled at week 24, from a patient treated with tofacitinib. Receptor source: a human donor with alopecia areata.

The chain links TRBV10-3 to TRBJ2-5; D is uncertain. The V gene lost 5 bases and the J gene lost 2 bases, with 6 bases spanning the gap. The CDR3 is 12 residues long. Germline assignment: CDR1 ENHRY and CDR2 SYGVKD. The CDR3, as DNA: TGTGCCATCAGTAAGAATCAAGAGACCCAGTACTTC. It encodes CAISKNQETQYF.

This chain connects TRBV30 to TRBJ2-3, with D unclear. V gave up 7 bases and J gave up 4 bases, with 15 bases separating them. CDR1 is GTSNPN, CDR2 SVGIG, per germline (reference sequence). The CDR3 runs to 13 residues. CDR3 sequence: CASARTRADTQYF. In DNA, the CDR3 is TGTGCCTCCGCTCGGACCCGGGCAGATACGCAGTATTTT. Full variable domain (missing parts from reference TRBV30 and TRBJ2-3): SQTIHQWPATLVQPVGSPLSLECTVEGTSNPNLYWYRQAAGRGLQLLFYSVGIGQISSEVPQNLSASRPQDRQFILSSKKLLLSDSGFYLCASARTRADTQYFGPGTRLTVL.

The chain links TRBV7-8 to TRBJ1-1; possible D gene TRBD1, 5 bases. The CDR3 is made up of 16 amino acids. V was pared by 5 bases and J by 4 bases, with 20 bases between. Germline CDR1 SGHVS, CDR2 FQNEAQ. CDR3 in DNA: TGTGCCAGCAGCCCCCGTGGCAGGACAATAGGCACTGAAGCTTTCTTT. Translated, it gives CASSPRGRTIGTEAFF.

This chain connects TRBV30 to TRBJ2-7; possibly TRBD1 or TRBD2 for D (5 bases each). CDR1 is GTSNPN, CDR2 SVGIG, per germline (reference sequence). The CDR3 runs 13 residues. The V end lost 0 bases, the J end lost 4 bases, and 10 bases lay between the germline ends. For the CDR3, the DNA is TGTGCCTGGAGTGTAAGATGGGGGTACGAGCAGTACTTC. It encodes CAWSVRWGYEQYF. Filled out from reference TRBV30 and TRBJ2-7, the complete variable domain reads SQTIHQWPATLVQPVGSPLSLECTVEGTSNPNLYWYRQAAGRGLQLLFYSVGIGQISSEVPQNLSASRPQDRQFILSSKKLLLSDSGFYLCAWSVRWGYEQYFGPGTRLTVT.

The V gene is TRBV25-1, the J gene TRBJ2-7; D not certain. Germline CDR1 and CDR2: MGHDK and SYGVNS. V lost 1 base and J lost 2, with 12 bases in between. This CDR3 spans 15 amino acids. CDR3 in amino acids: CASSEWANPTYEQYF. The CDR3 DNA is TGTGCCAGCAGTGAATGGGCTAATCCCACCTACGAGCAGTACTTC.

This chain links TRBV7-2 with TRBJ2-2, with 10 bases aligning to TRBD2. V lost 1 base and J lost 2; bases outside the gene matches: 1. CDR3 size: 16 residues. Germline values: CDR1 SGHTA, CDR2 FQGNSA. CDR3 loop: CASSLVAGGNTGELFF. The CDR3 region has the DNA TGTGCCAGCAGCTTAGTAGCGGGGGGCAACACCGGGGAGCTGTTTTTT.

This chain joins TRBV29-1 and TRBJ1-2; 7 bases line up with TRBD1. Germline trimming cut 5 bases from V and 6 bases from J; bases unmatched to any gene: 9. Germline values: CDR1 SQVTM, CDR2 ANQGSEA. CDR3 length: 13 amino acids. The CDR3 DNA sequence: TGCAGCGTTACACCCCTGACAGGGAATGGCTACACCTTC. Translation: CSVTPLTGNGYTF.